This TCR beta chain was captured in a study of T cell repertoires in cytomegalovirus infection. At the level of the study: Public TCR beta signatures were indicative of both CMV infection and a matching HLA type. General study findings and limits: In two of eight donors, the top clonotype was HLA-C-restricted CMV-specific. Individuals carrying CMV plus the relevant HLA were identified by cumulative frequency of public TCR beta families.

The CDR3 is 16 amino acids. Germline lookup yields CDR1 SGHDT and CDR2 YYEEEE. V was trimmed by 3 bases and J by 6 bases, leaving 19 bases between them. This clonotype appeared many times. The target antigen is unknown. TCRdb called the reads again in MiXCR, with one record for every CDR3 protein. The table records about 320,000 distinct CDR3 sequences, 9% to 9.5% of them present only once. V and J are TRBV5-6 and TRBJ1-5, with D uncertain. Material for sequencing was PBMCs. The origin of this receptor is a human donor in good health (CMV status not recorded). Some clones in this sample may be carry-over from other donors' samples. CDR3 region: CASSSVGSGAGQPQHF. The CDR3 bases are TGTGCCAGCAGCTCGGTAGGCTCGGGAGCGGGTCAGCCCCAGCATTTT. The entire variable domain, with the rest obtained from reference TRBV5-6 and TRBJ1-5, is as follows: DAGVTQSPTHLIKTRGQQVTLRCSPKSGHDTVSWYQQALGQGPQFIFQYYEEEERQRGNFPDRFSGHQFPNYSSELNVNALLLGDSALYLCASSSVGSGAGQPQHFGDGTRLSIL.